Listed below are T cell receptor beta chains from one sample, sequenced in a study of regulatory T cells in long-lasting Graves disease. TCRdb analysed the multiplex PCR reads with MiXCR anew, one entry per CDR3 protein. The sample has about 420,000 distinct CDR3 sequences, 23% seen once. This material consisted of peripheral blood mononuclear cells (PBMCs), taken when the disease was refractory, from a patient treated with antithyroid drugs. The receptors stem from a female donor with Graves disease. The CDR3 runs from the conserved cysteine through the conserved F or W. The D gene is left open where the match is weak. A row's size may be missing; if present it is once, few, many or a size class.

J | V | size | D | CDR3 | DNA
TRBJ2-2 | TRBV24-1 | few | TRBD1 | CATSGNRGNTGELFF | TGTGCCACCAGCGGAAACAGGGGGAACACCGGGGAGCTGTTTTTT
TRBJ2-7 | TRBV18 | once | NA | CASSPRDGPYEQYF | TGTGCCAGCTCACCTCGGGACGGCCCCTACGAGCAGTACTTC
TRBJ2-5 | TRBV30 | NA | TRBD2 | CAWSVRLAGILKETQYF | TGTGCCTGGAGTGTACGACTAGCGGGAATCCTAAAAGAGACCCAGTACTTC
TRBJ2-2 | TRBV4-1 | NA | TRBD2 | CASSATSGRPFSGELFF | TGCGCCAGCAGCGCGACTAGCGGGAGGCCTTTCTCCGGGGAGCTGTTTTTT
TRBJ2-5 | TRBV6-2/TRBV6-3 | NA | TRBD2 | CASSEPPPVTSAETQYF | TGTGCCAGCAGTGAACCCCCCCCCGTGACTAGCGCAGAGACCCAGTACTTC
TRBJ1-2 | TRBV7-2 | once | NA | CASRNTERRGYTF | TGTGCCAGCAGGAATACAGAGAGAAGGGGCTACACCTTC
TRBJ2-2 | TRBV7-8 | NA | NA | CASSPWVGKGTGELFF | TGTGCCAGCAGCCCTTGGGTCGGCAAAGGGACCGGGGAGCTGTTTTTT
TRBJ2-1 | TRBV12-3/TRBV12-4 | NA | NA | CASSLVFSTIGAASYNEQFF | TGTGCCAGCAGTTTAGTATTTTCCACTATCGGGGCCGCCTCCTACAATGAGCAGTTCTTC
TRBJ1-1 | TRBV27 | many | NA | CASRIRGGMAEAFF | TGTGCCAGCAGAATAAGGGGGGGTATGGCTGAAGCTTTCTTT
TRBJ2-7 | TRBV19 | NA | TRBD2 | CASSLTSGRIYEQYF | TGTGCCAGTAGTTTAACTAGCGGGAGGATCTACGAGCAGTACTTC
TRBJ1-5 | TRBV15 | many | NA | CATSRDVGNSQPQHF | TGTGCCACCAGCAGAGATGTGGGGAACTCGCAGCCCCAGCATTTT
TRBJ1-4 | TRBV5-5 | once | NA | CASSATGGREKLFF | TGTGCCAGCAGCGCGACAGGCGGACGGGAAAAACTGTTTTTT
TRBJ1-2 | TRBV5-4 | NA | NA | CASSPGVLSNYGYTF | TGTGCCAGCAGCCCCGGGGTGCTATCGAACTATGGCTACACCTTC
TRBJ1-4 | TRBV19 | NA | TRBD1 | CASTTGESKEKLFF | TGTGCCAGTACGACAGGGGAAAGTAAAGAAAAACTGTTTTTT
TRBJ2-7 | TRBV6-1 | NA | NA | CASRTIGQPSYEQYF | TGTGCCAGCAGAACAATAGGACAGCCGTCCTACGAGCAGTACTTC
TRBJ1-1 | TRBV7-8 | many | TRBD1 | CASSSRGTPDRGTEAFF | TGTGCCAGCAGCTCCCGCGGGACTCCTGACAGGGGCACTGAAGCTTTCTTT
TRBJ2-7 | TRBV18 | NA | NA | CASSPPPTTYEQYF | TGTGCCAGCTCACCACCTCCCACCACCTACGAGCAGTACTTC
TRBJ2-7 | TRBV27 | NA | TRBD2 | CASRRLAGVSYEQYF | TGTGCCAGCAGGCGACTAGCGGGAGTCTCCTACGAGCAGTACTTC
TRBJ2-2 | TRBV19 | NA | NA | CASTSPGRNTGELFF | TGTGCCAGTACCTCCCCTGGGAGGAACACCGGGGAGCTGTTTTTT
TRBJ2-2 | TRBV2 | few | NA | CASSVGQGNTGELFF | TGTGCCAGCAGTGTAGGGCAGGGGAACACCGGGGAGCTGTTTTTT
TRBJ2-7 | TRBV29-1 | NA | NA | CSVAPGLQGEQYF | TGCAGCGTTGCGCCGGGACTCCAAGGAGAGCAGTACTTC
TRBJ2-7 | TRBV28 | NA | TRBD1 | CASSLGTGGEAEQYF | TGTGCCAGCAGTTTGGGGACAGGGGGCGAGGCCGAGCAGTACTTC
TRBJ2-7 | TRBV6-2/TRBV6-3 | many | NA | CASSPQLGAYEQYF | TGTGCCAGCAGTCCACAACTAGGGGCCTACGAGCAGTACTTC
TRBJ2-7 | TRBV29-1 | few | NA | CSTRTGAYEQYF | TGCAGCACCCGAACAGGAGCCTACGAGCAGTACTTC
TRBJ1-1 | TRBV7-9 | NA | NA | CASALEANTEAFF | TGTGCCAGCGCCCTAGAAGCGAACACTGAAGCTTTCTTT
TRBJ1-2 | TRBV7-2 | few | NA | CASRGQLGYGYTF | TGTGCCAGCAGAGGACAGTTAGGCTATGGCTACACCTTC
TRBJ2-7 | TRBV5-1 | many | NA | CASSHLTGLEYYYEQYF | TGCGCCAGCAGCCACCTAACAGGGCTTGAGTACTACTACGAGCAGTACTTC
TRBJ1-5 | TRBV6-1 | NA | NA | CASSRDPPIFSNQPQHF | TGTGCCAGCAGCCGCGACCCCCCAATCTTTAGCAATCAGCCCCAGCATTTT
TRBJ1-6 | TRBV4-1 | few | NA | CASSHLKGPGTSPLHF | TGCGCCAGCAGCCACCTCAAGGGGCCGGGGACTTCACCCCTCCACTTT
TRBJ1-1 | TRBV5-1 | many | NA | CASSLEDYTEAFF | TGCGCCAGCAGCTTGGAGGACTACACTGAAGCTTTCTTT
TRBJ2-6 | TRBV6-1 | few | NA | CASSLTSLGANVLTF | TGTGCCAGCAGTCTTACGTCTCTGGGGGCCAACGTCCTGACTTTC
TRBJ1-5 | TRBV28 | many | NA | CASSLLGGQHF | TGTGCCAGCAGTTTATTGGGCGGCCAGCATTTT
TRBJ1-4 | TRBV2 | many | TRBD1 | CASRSGTGSEKLFF | TGTGCCAGCAGGTCCGGGACAGGGTCTGAAAAACTGTTTTTT
TRBJ1-4 | TRBV7-9 | many | NA | CASSFMGGNEKLFF | TGTGCCAGCAGCTTTATGGGGGGTAATGAAAAACTGTTTTTT
TRBJ2-3 | TRBV13 | NA | TRBD2 | CASRAQLAGGRPDTQYF | TGTGCCAGCAGGGCCCAACTAGCGGGAGGTCGTCCAGATACGCAGTATTTT
TRBJ2-7 | TRBV6-1 | few | TRBD2 | CASSQTSGYEQYF | TGTGCCAGCAGCCAAACTAGCGGCTACGAGCAGTACTTC
TRBJ2-5 | TRBV2 | NA | NA | CASSVRGLLETQYF | TGTGCCAGCAGTGTGCGGGGGCTTCTAGAGACCCAGTACTTC
TRBJ2-2 | TRBV6-1 | few | TRBD2 | CASSRERGQNTGELFF | TGTGCCAGCAGTAGAGAGCGGGGCCAGAACACCGGGGAGCTGTTTTTT
TRBJ1-1 | TRBV12-3/TRBV12-4 | NA | NA | CASSLLGFDTEAFF | TGTGCCAGCAGTTTATTGGGGTTTGACACTGAAGCTTTCTTT
TRBJ1-5 | TRBV4-2 | NA | NA | CASSQDLGVQPQHF | TGTGCCAGCAGCCAAGATCTCGGGGTACAGCCCCAGCATTTT
TRBJ2-1 | TRBV9 | many | NA | CASSVVMGNEQFF | TGTGCCAGCAGCGTAGTTATGGGCAATGAGCAGTTCTTC
TRBJ1-3 | TRBV9 | few | TRBD1 | CASSARPPWGQGSGNTIYF | TGTGCCAGCAGCGCCCGACCACCCTGGGGACAGGGCTCTGGAAACACCATATATTTT
TRBJ1-3 | TRBV28 | NA | NA | CASRSTGPSGNTIYF | TGTGCCAGCAGGTCCACAGGTCCCTCTGGAAACACCATATATTTT
TRBJ1-5 | TRBV18 | few | NA | CASSPWGPTNQPQHF | TGTGCCAGCTCACCATGGGGCCCAACCAATCAGCCCCAGCATTTT
TRBJ2-4 | TRBV19 | NA | NA | CASSTPGTKNIQYF | TGTGCCAGTAGTACCCCAGGTACCAAAAACATTCAGTACTTC
TRBJ1-1 | TRBV6-2/TRBV6-3 | few | TRBD1 | CASSYNPEGQGNILVAEAFF | TGTGCCAGCAGTTACAATCCAGAGGGACAGGGTAATATTCTTGTTGCTGAAGCTTTCTTT
TRBJ2-1 | TRBV2 | NA | NA | CASSEVLPPNEQFF | TGTGCCAGCAGTGAAGTTCTTCCCCCCAATGAGCAGTTCTTC
TRBJ2-7 | TRBV7-2 | few | TRBD1 | CASSLDGTGVREQYF | TGTGCCAGCAGCTTAGACGGGACAGGGGTCCGCGAGCAGTACTTC
TRBJ2-5 | TRBV7-9 | many | TRBD2 | CASSQLAGGETQYF | TGTGCCAGCAGCCAACTAGCGGGAGGAGAGACCCAGTACTTC
TRBJ2-7 | TRBV29-1 | few | TRBD1 | CSVNSPRTGGNYEQYF | TGCAGCGTCAATTCTCCCCGGACAGGGGGGAACTACGAGCAGTACTTC
TRBJ1-1 | TRBV10-3 | many | NA | CAISESRQTNTEAFF | TGTGCCATCAGTGAGTCTCGGCAGACGAACACTGAAGCTTTCTTT
TRBJ1-5 | TRBV2 | many | NA | CATSGRSNQPQHF | TGTGCCACAAGTGGCAGAAGCAATCAGCCCCAGCATTTT
TRBJ2-7 | TRBV29-1 | few | NA | CSVAAVYGQYF | TGCAGCGTTGCGGCAGTCTACGGGCAGTACTTC
TRBJ2-1 | TRBV7-2 | NA | NA | CASSLDVDEQFF | TGTGCCAGCAGCTTAGATGTCGATGAGCAGTTCTTC
TRBJ2-5 | TRBV5-1 | NA | NA | CASSQGGAETQYF | TGCGCCAGCAGCCAGGGTGGGGCGGAGACCCAGTACTTC